Here is one TCR beta chain with its context. The target antigen is unknown. Germline values: CDR1 SGHDT, CDR2 YYEEEE. V lost 4 bases, J lost 7 bases, and 4 bases stayed unmatched. CDR3 length: 14 residues. PCR primers comprised 60 Vbeta and 13 Jbeta primers. Profiling relied on immunoSEQ multiplex PCR, and the TCRdb table lists in-frame clones only, not all of them. The table records about 200,000 clones, 75% to 85% of them present only once. This sample was taken from a study of cytomegalovirus exposure and HLA in healthy donors. Background on the study: Counted in an early data release were about 85 million unique TCRs from HLA-typed donors.

General observations from the study: Productive status was seen about 87% or about 30% of the time for most TCR beta V segments in an earlier analysis. The authors later found most CMV-associated TCR beta chains appeared HLA-restricted.

The rearrangement links TRBV5-6 to TRBJ2-1; 11 bases agree with TRBD2. The material sequenced was PBMCs. This clonotype was sampled from a woman aged 40 to 50 in good health and CMV-seronegative. The CDR3 loop reads CASSLAGGSNEQFF. In nucleotides, the CDR3 is TGTGCCAGCAGCCTAGCGGGAGGTTCGAATGAGCAGTTCTTC.